This entry concerns a single T cell receptor (beta chain). This entry is derived from a study of response to subunit inactivated influenza vaccine. MiXCR, applied by TCRdb to the RT-PCR reads, yields one record per CDR3 protein. Of just under 550,000 distinct CDR3 sequences listed, around a quarter were seen once; the top ten hold 2.5% to 3.5%. Germline assignment: CDR1 LGHDT and CDR2 YNNKEL (reference sequence). V dropped 1 base and J dropped 5 bases, with 11 bases sitting between them. The CDR3 covers 14 residues. The data were also submitted as part of a second study, on T cells expressing NK-cell markers. That work contributes: TCR beta cDNA was made by 5'RACE template switching with UMIs. TCR beta repertoires came from sorted CD3+CD56+NKG2C+, CD3+CD56+NKG2C- and CD3+CD56-NKG2C+ T cells.

The rearrangement links TRBV3-1 to TRBJ2-5; a possible D gene is TRBD1 (6 bases). This sample comprised CD4+ T cells sorted from PBMCs, obtained 11 to 12 days after vaccination. The source is a man in his fifties who received an inactivated influenza vaccine. The CDR3 sequence is CASSQGAGVETQYF. The CDR3 DNA sequence: TGTGCCAGCAGCCAAGGGGCAGGGGTGGAGACCCAGTACTTC.